This TCR beta chain emerged from a study of T cells after yellow fever vaccination. Study conclusions and caveats: Researchers cautioned that FACS-sorted repertoires could harbor abundant clonotypes contaminating from the bulk population.

Template switching by 5'RACE produced TCR cDNA, adding a universal primer site and UMIs. In TCRdb, the 5' RACE reads were re-called with MiXCR into one record per CDR3 protein. The sample contains around 310,000 distinct CDR3 sequences, 3.6% of which appear only once. This clonotype was seen at least ten times. Its target is unknown. Trimming stripped 8 bases from V and 3 bases from J, with 16 bases between. CDR3 size: 14 residues. The source was PBMCs, collected on the day of the yellow fever booster vaccination. The chain links TRBV12-3 or TRBV12-4 to TRBJ2-5; D gene ambiguous. This TCR came from a man between 18 and 35 years old who received the YFV17D yellow fever vaccine. CDR3 loop: CASGAPGWKETQYF. The CDR3 nucleotides are TGTGCCAGCGGCGCCCCCGGGTGGAAAGAGACCCAGTACTTC.